This T cell receptor beta chain stems from a study of blood T cell repertoires in COVID-19. This clone is a singleton in its sample. The CDR3 loop spans 15 amino acids. V trimming: 5 bases; J trimming: 3 bases; junction bases outside the gene matches: 8. From germline, CDR1 is LNHDA and CDR2 SQIVND (reference sequence). Method: immunoSEQ multiplex PCR; TCRdb's copy keeps in-frame clones and lacks some. The sample includes roughly 180,000 clones, around 76% seen only once; the top ten take approximately 8.6%. The J gene is TRBJ2-7, the V gene TRBV19; TRBD2 matches at 9 bases. This clonotype was obtained from a woman aged 45-65 years with active or convalescent COVID-19. The sample comprised peripheral blood. The DNA for the CDR3 is TGTGCCAGTAGTCTCCACGTAGCGGGAGTCTACGAGCAGTACTTC. This sequence encodes CASSLHVAGVYEQYF. The complete variable domain, with remaining parts taken from reference TRBV19 and TRBJ2-7, reads DGGITQSPKYLFRKEGQNVTLSCEQNLNHDAMYWYRQDPGQGLRLIYYSQIVNDFQKGDIAEGYSVSREKKESFPLTVTSAQKNPTAFYLCASSLHVAGVYEQYFGPGTRLTVT.